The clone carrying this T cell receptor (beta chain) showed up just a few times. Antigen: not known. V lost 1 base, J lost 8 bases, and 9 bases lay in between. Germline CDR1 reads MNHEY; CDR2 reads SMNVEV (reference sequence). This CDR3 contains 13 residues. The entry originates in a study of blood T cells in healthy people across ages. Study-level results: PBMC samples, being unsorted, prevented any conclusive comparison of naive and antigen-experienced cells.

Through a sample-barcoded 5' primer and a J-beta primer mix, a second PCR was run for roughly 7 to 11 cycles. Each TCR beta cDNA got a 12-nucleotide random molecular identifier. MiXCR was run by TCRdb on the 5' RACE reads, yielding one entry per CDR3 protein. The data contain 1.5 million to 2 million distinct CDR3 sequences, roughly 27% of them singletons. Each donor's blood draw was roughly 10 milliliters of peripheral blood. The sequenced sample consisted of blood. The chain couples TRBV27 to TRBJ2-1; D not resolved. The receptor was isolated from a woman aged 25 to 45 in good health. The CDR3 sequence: CASSLWRSDEQFF. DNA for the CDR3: TGTGCCAGCAGTTTATGGCGGTCCGATGAGCAGTTCTTC.